This record covers a single T cell receptor (beta chain). The germline V gene encodes CDR1 SGHTA and CDR2 FQGNSA. This CDR3 comprises 16 residues. Trimming cost V 1 base and J 3 bases; bases outside gene matches: 5. The sample belongs to a study of blood T cell repertoires in COVID-19. On the study more broadly: Acute and convalescent COVID-19 samples came from the United States, Italy and Spain.

Seattle's enrolled individuals joined amid active infection and were then monitored longitudinally. Assay used: immunoSEQ multiplex PCR; TCRdb lists only in-frame clones, some missing. This sample has roughly 180,000 clones; 70% to 90% occur once, and the top ten carry roughly 5%. The receptor was isolated from a woman aged 45-65 years with COVID-19, enrolled during active disease. Sequencing used peripheral blood. The V call is TRBV7-2, the J call TRBJ1-5, with 8 bases aligning to TRBD1. CDR3 protein: CASSLGDRGLNQPQHF. As DNA, the CDR3 is TGTGCCAGCAGCTTAGGAGACAGGGGCCTCAATCAGCCCCAGCATTTT. Looking up the rest from reference TRBV7-2 and TRBJ1-5 gives the full variable domain: GAGVSQSPSNKVTEKGKDVELRCDPISGHTALYWYRQSLGQGLEFLIYFQGNSAPDKSGLPSDRFSAERTGGSVSTLTIQRTQQEDSAVYLCASSLGDRGLNQPQHFGDGTRLSIL.